The next 31 T cell receptor beta chains were all read from a single sample in a study of cytomegalovirus exposure and HLA in healthy donors. With 60 Vbeta and 13 Jbeta primers, the PCR was carried out. Generated by immunoSEQ multiplex PCR, the TCRdb table keeps only in-frame clones and is missing some. The table lists 60,000 to 100,000 clones, under 80% of them singletons. The specimen sequenced was PBMCs. These receptor sequences come from a male donor in good health and CMV-seropositive.

The chain has TRBV4-1 and TRBJ2-6; the match to TRBD1 covers 7 bases. Germline trimming cut 4 bases from V and 0 bases from J; bases unmatched to any gene: 6. CDR3 length: 17 amino acids. The V gene's germline CDR1 is MGHRA and CDR2 YSYEKL. The CDR3 nucleotides are TGCGCCAGCAGCCCAGGACAGGCGTACTCTGGGGCCAACGTCCTGACTTTC. The encoded protein is CASSPGQAYSGANVLTF.

The rearrangement joins TRBV27 to TRBJ2-1; possibly TRBD1 for D (5 bases). Trimming left V 0 bases short and J 3 bases short, with 12 bases between. Germline CDR1 and CDR2: MNHEY and SMNVEV (reference sequence). The CDR3 has 16 amino acids. For the CDR3, the DNA is TGTGCCAGCAGTTTATCGGGGCCTCAAAACTACAATGAGCAGTTCTTC. Protein product: CASSLSGPQNYNEQFF.

This chain joins TRBV5-5 and TRBJ2-5; 7 bases are shared with TRBD2. Germline V gives CDR1 SGHKS, CDR2 YYEKEE (reference sequence). This CDR3 region has 14 residues. The V and J ends lost 1 base and 2 bases, in that order; junction bases with no gene match: 2. The CDR3 nucleotides read TGTGCCAGCAGCTTGAGGCGGGGGCAAGAGACCCAGTACTTC. It codes for CASSLRRGQETQYF.

The sample holds one count of this clone. V is TRBV7-9 and J is TRBJ2-7, with a weak D call TRBD2 (5 bases). Trimming shortened V by 10 bases and J by 7 bases, and 17 bases separated the two germline ends. The CDR3 contains 12 residues. The germline V gene has CDR1 SEHNR and CDR2 FQNEAQ (reference sequence). The CDR3 DNA is TGTGCCATTGACACCGGTGGCGGGGAGCAGTACTTC. It specifies CAIDTGGGEQYF.

V gene TRBV14 combines with J gene TRBJ2-5; a possible D gene is TRBD2 (5 bases). Germline values: CDR1 SGHDN, CDR2 FVKESK. The germline V and J ends were trimmed by 2 bases and 4 bases, with 5 bases remaining between them. The CDR3 consists of 12 residues. In DNA form, the CDR3 reads TGTGCCAGCAGCCAACGGGGAGAGACCCAGTACTTC. The encoded protein is CASSQRGETQYF.

The rearrangement links TRBV14 to TRBJ2-1; no clear D gene. In germline, CDR1 is SGHDN, CDR2 FVKESK. The V end was cut by 4 bases, the J end by 2 bases, with 18 bases between. The CDR3 loop spans 17 amino acids. The CDR3 here is CASSPPLSRIPYNEQFF. As DNA, the CDR3 is TGTGCCAGCAGCCCCCCTCTTAGCCGGATACCCTACAATGAGCAGTTCTTC.

This chain connects TRBV14 to TRBJ2-7, with TRBD2 identical over 14 bases. Trimming cost V 0 bases and J 4 bases; bases outside gene matches: 11. Looked up from germline, CDR1 is SGHDN and CDR2 is FVKESK. The CDR3 loop spans 19 amino acids. The CDR3 DNA follows: TGTGCCAGCAGCCAAGATGGGACTAGCGGGAGCCTTGGGTTGTACGAGCAGTACTTC. This gives the protein CASSQDGTSGSLGLYEQYF.

The J gene is TRBJ1-1, the V gene TRBV15; D remains ambiguous. The germline V gene has CDR1 LNHNV and CDR2 YYDKDF (reference sequence). The CDR3 is 14 residues long. Trimming left V 0 bases short and J 6 bases short, with 11 bases between. The CDR3 protein is CATSRDGIIPEAFF. CDR3 nucleotide sequence: TGTGCCACCAGCAGAGATGGCATAATACCTGAAGCTTTCTTT.

The V gene is TRBV15, the J gene TRBJ2-2, with 12 positions matching TRBD1. CDR1 is LNHNV and CDR2 is YYDKDF in the germline V gene (reference sequence). CDR3 length: 14 residues. Trimming took 3 bases from V and 9 from J; bases not matched to a gene: 2. Here the CDR3 reads CATSRGQGARELFF. The CDR3 DNA follows: TGTGCCACCAGCAGGGGACAGGGGGCAAGGGAGCTGTTTTTT.

This clone has only a few counts. V gene TRBV27 combines with J gene TRBJ2-7; TRBD1 aligns across 7 bases. The CDR3 is 16 amino acids. V lost 4 bases to trimming and J lost 0 bases; unmatched junction nucleotides: 9. CDR1 and CDR2 from the germline V gene are MNHEY and SMNVEV (reference sequence). The CDR3 region is CASSSTYRDSSYEQYF. The CDR3 nucleotides are TGTGCCAGCAGTTCCACATACCGGGACAGCTCCTACGAGCAGTACTTC.

This chain connects TRBV6-5 to TRBJ1-1, with TRBD1 matching over 12 bases. Germline CDR1 reads MNHEY; CDR2 reads SVGAGI. V lost 1 base, J lost 6 bases, and 3 bases stayed unmatched. There are 15 residues in the CDR3. CDR3 sequence (DNA): TGTGCCAGCAGTTACTGGGGGACAGGGGGCTCTGAAGCTTTCTTT. Its translation: CASSYWGTGGSEAFF.

This clone was detected a few times. CDR3 loop: CASSPTSGSDTGELFF. In DNA form, the CDR3 reads TGCGCCAGCAGCCCTACTAGCGGGAGTGACACCGGGGAGCTGTTTTTT. The chain has TRBV4-1 and TRBJ2-2; 11 nucleotides agree with TRBD2. CDR3 length: 16 amino acids. The trim removed 4 bases at V and 3 bases at J, leaving 4 bases unmatched. The germline CDR1 and CDR2 sequences are MGHRA and YSYEKL.

The V and J genes are TRBV6-1 and TRBJ2-2; D ambiguous. This CDR3 contains 14 residues. The V gene's germline CDR1 is MNHNS and CDR2 SASEGT. The V end lost 7 bases, the J end lost 0 bases, and 9 bases lay between the germline ends. In nucleotides, the CDR3 is TGTGCCAGCACCTTTATTGCGAACACCGGGGAGCTGTTTTTT. This sequence encodes CASTFIANTGELFF.

The V and J genes are TRBV5-8 and TRBJ2-7; 10 nucleotides line up with TRBD1. The length of the CDR3 is 15 residues. Germline CDR1 SGHTS, CDR2 YDEGEE. V shed 4 bases and J 3 bases; nucleotides not matched to a gene: 7. CDR3 nucleotides: TGTGCCAGCAGCAGAAGGACAGGGGGTTACTACGAGCAGTACTTC. Encoded protein: CASSRRTGGYYEQYF.

The J gene is TRBJ2-5, the V gene TRBV7-2; 12 nucleotides match TRBD2. In germline, CDR1 is SGHTA, CDR2 FQGNSA. Trimming cost V 3 bases and J 2 bases; bases outside gene matches: 1. CDR3 size: 15 residues. In nucleotides, the CDR3 is TGTGCCAGCAGCTTGACTAGCGGGAGACAAGAGACCCAGTACTTC. Translated, it gives CASSLTSGRQETQYF.

The rearrangement links TRBV28 to TRBJ1-2; 7 nucleotides align to TRBD1. CDR1 and CDR2 from the germline V gene are MDHEN and SYDVKM. The CDR3 runs 12 residues. Trimming cost V 11 bases and J 7 bases; bases outside gene matches: 10. CDR3 amino acids: CAQRQQGGGYTF. DNA for the CDR3: TGTGCCCAGAGGCAGCAGGGGGGTGGCTACACCTTC.

This clone appeared a single time. A read error may produce the germline difference seen at one junction end. Other DNA sequences in this sample translate to the same CDR3. The V gene is TRBV5-4, the J gene TRBJ1-2; a weak D match, TRBD1 (5 bases). Germline lookup yields CDR1 SGHNT and CDR2 YYREEE (reference sequence). The CDR3 spans 15 residues. CDR3 amino acids: CASSLAAGQAYGYTF. The DNA of the CDR3 is TGCGCCAGCAGCTTGGCCGCGGGGCAAGCCTATGGCTACACCTTC.

The chain carries TRBV11-2 and TRBJ2-3; 14 bases match TRBD2. The CDR3 runs to 17 residues. Germline CDR1 and CDR2: SGHAT and FQNNGV. V gave up 5 bases and J gave up 7 bases; unmatched junction bases: 11. CDR3 region: CASSKGLAGESWNTQYF. The CDR3 coding sequence is TGTGCCAGCAGCAAGGGACTAGCGGGGGAATCGTGGAATACGCAGTATTTT.

This chain uses TRBV6-1 with TRBJ1-2; TRBD1 agrees at 7 bases. The CDR3 has 17 amino acids. Germline V gene data show CDR1 as MNHNS and CDR2 as SASEGT. V shed 1 base and J 4 bases; nucleotides not matched to a gene: 12. CDR3 residues: CASSEEGLRQGIYGYTF. CDR3 sequence (DNA): TGTGCCAGCAGTGAAGAAGGCTTGCGACAGGGCATCTATGGCTACACCTTC.

The gene calls are TRBV6-1 and TRBJ1-5; TRBD1 agrees at 10 bases. Trimming took 6 bases from V and 2 from J; bases not matched to a gene: 4. Germline V lookup: CDR1 MNHNS, CDR2 SASEGT. The CDR3 has 15 residues. CDR3 amino acids: CASSRGQGGNQPQHF. CDR3 DNA: TGTGCCAGCAGCCGTGGACAGGGGGGCAATCAGCCCCAGCATTTT.

The chain recombines TRBV5-3 with TRBJ1-4, with D uncertain. TRBV5-3 carries the ORF label, with uncertain function. V lost 5 bases and J lost 8, with 16 bases in between. This CDR3 comprises 14 residues. Written as DNA, the CDR3 is TGTGCCAGAAGTCTGGCGGAGGTTCGAGAAAAACTGTTTTTT. Protein sequence: CARSLAEVREKLFF.

V is TRBV19 and J is TRBJ1-1; tentative D call: TRBD1 (6 bases). Germline CDR1 LNHDA, CDR2 SQIVND (reference sequence). The CDR3 sequence is 13 residues long. V was cut by 6 bases and J by 4 bases, with 12 bases left in between. This chain's CDR3 is CASSEARGTEAFF. The CDR3, as DNA: TGTGCCAGTAGCGAAGCCAGGGGCACTGAAGCTTTCTTT.

The chain carries TRBV4-3 and TRBJ2-7; maybe TRBD2 (5 bases). The CDR3 covers 15 residues. The V gene lost 5 bases and the J gene lost 3 bases, with 17 bases spanning the gap. The germline CDR1 and CDR2 sequences are LGHNA and YSLEER. The CDR3 reads CASSTASTGNYEQYF. The CDR3 DNA reads as TGCGCCAGCAGCACCGCTAGCACTGGAAACTACGAGCAGTACTTC.

V and J are TRBV5-1 and TRBJ2-1, with D perhaps TRBD2 (6 bases). The CDR3 is 16 residues long. V was shortened by 4 bases and J by 0 bases, with 14 bases between the two germline ends. Germline CDR1 and CDR2: SGHRS and YFSETQ. Here the CDR3 reads CASSPLAAASYNEQFF. CDR3 nucleotides: TGCGCCAGCAGCCCACTAGCAGCTGCCTCCTACAATGAGCAGTTCTTC.

The chain combines TRBV5-1 with TRBJ2-1, with D maybe TRBD2 (5 bases). Trimming cost V 1 base and J 0 bases, with 8 bases left between them. Germline V gene lookup returns CDR1 SGHRS and CDR2 YFSETQ. The CDR3 runs to 15 residues. Here the CDR3 reads CASSLNEGSYNEQFF. The CDR3 nucleotides are TGCGCCAGCAGCTTGAACGAGGGCTCCTACAATGAGCAGTTCTTC.

The chain joins TRBV6-4 to TRBJ2-1; 9 bases fit TRBD2. Trimming removed 2 bases from V and 8 bases from J; junction bases left unmatched: 7. This CDR3 has 15 residues. CDR1 and CDR2 from the germline V gene are MRHNA and SNTAGT. The CDR3 DNA follows: TGTGCCAGCAGTGACGGCGGGGGGGCCATCTATGAGCAGTTCTTC. Its translation: CASSDGGGAIYEQFF.

The genes are TRBV5-1 and TRBJ2-3; 8 bases agree with TRBD2. The CDR3 is 17 amino acids. CDR1 is SGHRS, CDR2 YFSETQ, per germline. With 4 bases clipped from V and 0 bases from J, the junction kept 10 bases outside the gene matches. CDR3 in amino acids: CASSLLPGGGSTDTQYF. The DNA for the CDR3 is TGCGCCAGCAGCCTACTACCCGGCGGGGGGAGCACAGATACGCAGTATTTT.

The rearrangement uses TRBV7-8 and TRBJ2-1, with no clear D. Germline V gene data show CDR1 as SGHVS and CDR2 as FQNEAQ. The CDR3 consists of 13 residues. The ends were cut back, 1 base at V and 4 bases at J, with 5 bases in the middle. The CDR3 bases are TGTGCCAGCAGCTTAGTTTCTTACAATGAGCAGTTCTTC. Its translation: CASSLVSYNEQFF.

This clone was observed a few times. The chain employs TRBV5-1 and TRBJ1-1, with D unresolved. CDR1 SGHRS and CDR2 YFSETQ come from the germline V gene. The CDR3 has 15 amino acids. V lost 7 bases and J 0 bases, leaving 16 bases between the germline ends. This chain's CDR3 is CASSTGYGLNTEAFF. The CDR3 DNA sequence: TGCGCCAGCTCCACCGGGTACGGGTTGAACACTGAAGCTTTCTTT.

This clone was observed a single time. In nucleotides, the CDR3 is TGTGCCACCAGCAGAGATCTGCGGGACCAAGAGACCCAGTACTTC. Amino acids: CATSRDLRDQETQYF. The chain links TRBV15 to TRBJ2-5, with D perhaps matching TRBD2 (5 bases). Between the trimmed V and J ends, which lost 0 bases and 0 bases, there was a span of 8 bases. The CDR3 is 15 amino acids. In germline, CDR1 is LNHNV, CDR2 YYDKDF (reference sequence).

The gene calls are TRBV9 and TRBJ2-1; TRBD2 matches at 10 bases. This CDR3 spans 15 amino acids. V lost 5 bases and J lost 8; bases outside the gene matches: 10. Germline V CDR1 and CDR2: SGDLS, YYNGEE. CDR3 DNA: TGTGCCAGCAGTCCGAGCGGGGGGGCCCCCCATGAGCAGTTCTTC. This translates into CASSPSGGAPHEQFF. The full variable domain, with the rest looked up from reference TRBV9 and TRBJ2-1, is DSGVTQTPKHLITATGQRVTLRCSPRSGDLSVYWYQQSLDQGLQFLIQYYNGEERAKGNILERFSAQQFPDLHSELNLSSLELGDSALYFCASSPSGGAPHEQFFGPGTRLTVL.